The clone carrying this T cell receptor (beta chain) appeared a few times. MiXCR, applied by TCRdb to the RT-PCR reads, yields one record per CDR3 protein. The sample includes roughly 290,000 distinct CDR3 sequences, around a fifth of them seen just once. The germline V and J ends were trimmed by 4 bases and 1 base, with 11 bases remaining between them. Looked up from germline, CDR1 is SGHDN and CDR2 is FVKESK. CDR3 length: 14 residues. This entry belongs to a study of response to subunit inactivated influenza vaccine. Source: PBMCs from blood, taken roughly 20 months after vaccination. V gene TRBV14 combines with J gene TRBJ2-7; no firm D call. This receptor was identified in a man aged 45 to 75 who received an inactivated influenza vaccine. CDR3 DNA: TGTGCCAGCAGCCGTACCGGGTCGTCCTACGAGCAGTACTTC. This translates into CASSRTGSSYEQYF.